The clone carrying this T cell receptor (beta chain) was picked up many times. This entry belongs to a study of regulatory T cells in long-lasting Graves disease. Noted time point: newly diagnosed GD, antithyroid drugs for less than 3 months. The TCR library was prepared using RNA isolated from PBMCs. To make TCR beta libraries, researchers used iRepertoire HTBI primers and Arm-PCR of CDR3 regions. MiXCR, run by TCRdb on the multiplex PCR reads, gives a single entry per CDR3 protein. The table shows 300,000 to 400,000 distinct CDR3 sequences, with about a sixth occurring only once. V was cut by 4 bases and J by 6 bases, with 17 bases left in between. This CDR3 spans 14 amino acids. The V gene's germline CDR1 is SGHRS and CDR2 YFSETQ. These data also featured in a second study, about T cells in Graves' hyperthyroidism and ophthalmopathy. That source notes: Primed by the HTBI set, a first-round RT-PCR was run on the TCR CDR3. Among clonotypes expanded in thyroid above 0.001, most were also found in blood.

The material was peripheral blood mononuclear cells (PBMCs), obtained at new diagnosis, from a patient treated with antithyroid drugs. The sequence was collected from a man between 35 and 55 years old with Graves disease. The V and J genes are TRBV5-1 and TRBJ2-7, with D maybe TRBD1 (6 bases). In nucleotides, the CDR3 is TGCGCCAGCAGCCCCGGGCCTCAGGGGACCGAGCAGTACTTC. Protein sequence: CASSPGPQGTEQYF.